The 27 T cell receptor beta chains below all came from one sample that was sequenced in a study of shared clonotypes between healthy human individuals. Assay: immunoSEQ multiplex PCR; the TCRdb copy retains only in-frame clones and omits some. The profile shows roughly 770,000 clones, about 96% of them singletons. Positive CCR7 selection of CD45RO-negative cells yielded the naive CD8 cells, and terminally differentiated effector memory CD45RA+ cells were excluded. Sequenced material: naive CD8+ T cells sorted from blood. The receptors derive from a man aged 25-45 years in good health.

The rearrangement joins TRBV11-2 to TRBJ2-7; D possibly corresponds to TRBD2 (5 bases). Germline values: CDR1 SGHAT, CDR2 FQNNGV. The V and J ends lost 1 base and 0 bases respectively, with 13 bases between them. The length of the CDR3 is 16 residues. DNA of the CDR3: TGTGCCAGCAGCTTAGTTGAAGGACTTAGCTCCTACGAGCAGTACTTC. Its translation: CASSLVEGLSSYEQYF. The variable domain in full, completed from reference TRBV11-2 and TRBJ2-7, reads EAGVAQSPRYKIIEKRQSVAFWCNPISGHATLYWYQQILGQGPKLLIQFQNNGVVDDSQLPKDRFSAERLKGVDSTLKIQPAKLEDSAVYLCASSLVEGLSSYEQYFGPGTRLTVT.

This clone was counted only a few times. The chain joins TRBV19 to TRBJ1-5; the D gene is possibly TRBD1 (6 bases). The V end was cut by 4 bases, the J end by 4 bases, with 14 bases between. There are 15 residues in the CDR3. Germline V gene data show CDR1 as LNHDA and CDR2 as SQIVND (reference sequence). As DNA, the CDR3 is TGTGCCAGTAGTACGGGGGTGGACAGAAATCAGCCCCAGCATTTT. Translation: CASSTGVDRNQPQHF.

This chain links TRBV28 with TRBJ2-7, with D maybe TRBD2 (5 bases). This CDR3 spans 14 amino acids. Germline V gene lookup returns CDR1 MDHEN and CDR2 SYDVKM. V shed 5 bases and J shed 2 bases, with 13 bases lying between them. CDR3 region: CASSTGRSPYEQYF. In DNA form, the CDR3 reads TGTGCCAGCAGTACGGGAAGATCCCCCTACGAGCAGTACTTC.

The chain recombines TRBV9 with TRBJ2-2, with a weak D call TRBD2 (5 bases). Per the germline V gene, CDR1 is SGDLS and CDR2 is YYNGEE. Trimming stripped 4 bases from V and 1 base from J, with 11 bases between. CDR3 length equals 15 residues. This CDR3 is CASSPRGLNTGELFF. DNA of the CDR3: TGTGCCAGCAGCCCCCGAGGACTGAACACCGGGGAGCTGTTTTTT.

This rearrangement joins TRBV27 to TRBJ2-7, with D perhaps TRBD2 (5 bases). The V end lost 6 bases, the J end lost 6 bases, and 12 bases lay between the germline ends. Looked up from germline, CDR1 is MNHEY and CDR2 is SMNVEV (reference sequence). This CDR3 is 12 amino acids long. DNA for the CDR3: TGTGCCAGCAGAGAAGGACTTGGCGAGCAGTACTTC. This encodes CASREGLGEQYF.

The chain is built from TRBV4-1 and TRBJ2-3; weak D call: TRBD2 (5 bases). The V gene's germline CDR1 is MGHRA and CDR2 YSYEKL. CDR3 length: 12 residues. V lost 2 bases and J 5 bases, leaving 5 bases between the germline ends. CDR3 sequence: CASSQSGDTQYF. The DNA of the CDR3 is TGCGCCAGCAGCCAAAGCGGAGATACGCAGTATTTT.

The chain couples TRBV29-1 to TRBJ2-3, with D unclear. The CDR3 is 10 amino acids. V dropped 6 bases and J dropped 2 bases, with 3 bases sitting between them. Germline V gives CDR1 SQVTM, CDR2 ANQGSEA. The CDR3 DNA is TGCAGCGTCTACACAGATACGCAGTATTTT. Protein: CSVYTDTQYF.

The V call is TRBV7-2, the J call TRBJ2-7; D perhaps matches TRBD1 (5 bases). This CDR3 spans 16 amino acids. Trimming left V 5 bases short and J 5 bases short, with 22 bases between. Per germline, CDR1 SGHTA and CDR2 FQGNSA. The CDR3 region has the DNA TGTGCCAGCAGCCAGCATCTTAGGGGCAACCCTAACGAGCAGTACTTC. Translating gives CASSQHLRGNPNEQYF. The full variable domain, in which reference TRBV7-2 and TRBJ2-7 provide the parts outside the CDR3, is GAGVSQSPSNKVTEKGKDVELRCDPISGHTALYWYRQSLGQGLEFLIYFQGNSAPDKSGLPSDRFSAERTGGSVSTLTIQRTQQEDSAVYLCASSQHLRGNPNEQYFGPGTRLTVT.

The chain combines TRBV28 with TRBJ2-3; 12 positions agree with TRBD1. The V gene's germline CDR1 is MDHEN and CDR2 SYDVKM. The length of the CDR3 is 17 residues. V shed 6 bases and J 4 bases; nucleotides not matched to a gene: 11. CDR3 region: CASRNRDRGLGADTQYF. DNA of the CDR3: TGTGCCAGCAGGAACCGGGACAGGGGGCTTGGTGCAGATACGCAGTATTTT. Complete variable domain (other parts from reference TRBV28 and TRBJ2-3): DVKVTQSSRYLVKRTGEKVFLECVQDMDHENMFWYRQDPGLGLRLIYFSYDVKMKEKGDIPEGYSVSREKKERFSLILESASTNQTSMYLCASRNRDRGLGADTQYFGPGTRLTVL.

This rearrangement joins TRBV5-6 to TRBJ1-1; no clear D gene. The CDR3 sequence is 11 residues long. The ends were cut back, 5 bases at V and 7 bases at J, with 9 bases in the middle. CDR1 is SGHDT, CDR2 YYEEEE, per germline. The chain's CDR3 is CASSSGDEAFF. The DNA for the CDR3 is TGTGCCAGCAGTTCCGGGGATGAAGCTTTCTTT.

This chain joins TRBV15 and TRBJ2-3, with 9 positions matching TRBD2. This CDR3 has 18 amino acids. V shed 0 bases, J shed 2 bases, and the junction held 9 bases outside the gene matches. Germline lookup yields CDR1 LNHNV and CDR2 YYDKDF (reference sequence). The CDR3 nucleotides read TGTGCCACCAGCAGAGAGGCGCGCGGGAGGGTATACACAGATACGCAGTATTTT. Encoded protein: CATSREARGRVYTDTQYF.

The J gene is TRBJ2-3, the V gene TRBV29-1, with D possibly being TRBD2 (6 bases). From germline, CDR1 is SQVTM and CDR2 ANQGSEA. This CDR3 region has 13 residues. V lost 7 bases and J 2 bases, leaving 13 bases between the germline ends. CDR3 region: CSAGGTNTDTQYF. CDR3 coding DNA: TGCAGCGCCGGAGGGACCAACACAGATACGCAGTATTTT.

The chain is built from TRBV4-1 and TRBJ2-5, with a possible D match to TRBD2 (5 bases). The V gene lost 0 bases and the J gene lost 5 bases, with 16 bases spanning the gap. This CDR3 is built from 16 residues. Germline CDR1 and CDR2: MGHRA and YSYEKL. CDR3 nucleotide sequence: TGCGCCAGCAGCCAAGAAACTACCACTAGAGGGGAGACCCAGTACTTC. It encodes CASSQETTTRGETQYF.

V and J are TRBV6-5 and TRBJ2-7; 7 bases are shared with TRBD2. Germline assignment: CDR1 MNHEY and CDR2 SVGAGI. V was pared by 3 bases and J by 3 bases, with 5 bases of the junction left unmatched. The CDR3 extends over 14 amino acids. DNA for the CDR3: TGTGCCAGCAGTTATATGGCTAGCGGCTACGAGCAGTACTTC. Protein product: CASSYMASGYEQYF.

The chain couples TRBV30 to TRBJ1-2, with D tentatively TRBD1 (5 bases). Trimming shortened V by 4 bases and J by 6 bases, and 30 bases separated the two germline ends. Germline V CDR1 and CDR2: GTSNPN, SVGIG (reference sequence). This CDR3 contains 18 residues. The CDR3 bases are TGTGCCTGGACACCAACATCGAGCGACAGCCATGACTTAAATGGCTACACCTTC. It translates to CAWTPTSSDSHDLNGYTF.

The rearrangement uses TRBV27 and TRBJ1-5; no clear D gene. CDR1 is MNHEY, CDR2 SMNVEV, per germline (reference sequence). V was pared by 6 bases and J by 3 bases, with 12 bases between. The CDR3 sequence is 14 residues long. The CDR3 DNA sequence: TGTGCCAGCAGACCATGGACTGACAATCAGCCCCAGCATTTT. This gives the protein CASRPWTDNQPQHF.

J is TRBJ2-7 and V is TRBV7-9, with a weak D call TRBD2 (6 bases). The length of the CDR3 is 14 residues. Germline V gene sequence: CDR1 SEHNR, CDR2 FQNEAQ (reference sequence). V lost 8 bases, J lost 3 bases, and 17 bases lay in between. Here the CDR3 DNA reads TGTGCCAGCGGCCTTAGCGGAAATTACTACGAGCAGTACTTC. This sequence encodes CASGLSGNYYEQYF.

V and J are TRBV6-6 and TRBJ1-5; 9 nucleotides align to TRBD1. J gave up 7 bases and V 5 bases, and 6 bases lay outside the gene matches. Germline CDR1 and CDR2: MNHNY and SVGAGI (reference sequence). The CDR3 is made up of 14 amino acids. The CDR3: CASSKGQGRQPQHF. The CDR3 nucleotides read TGTGCCAGCAGTAAGGGACAGGGCCGGCAGCCCCAGCATTTT.

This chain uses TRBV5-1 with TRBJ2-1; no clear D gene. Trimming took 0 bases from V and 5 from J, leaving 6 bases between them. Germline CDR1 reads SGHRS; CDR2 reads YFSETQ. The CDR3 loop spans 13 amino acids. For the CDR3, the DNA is TGCGCCAGCAGCTTGGTGCCGCACAATGAGCAGTTCTTC. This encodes CASSLVPHNEQFF.

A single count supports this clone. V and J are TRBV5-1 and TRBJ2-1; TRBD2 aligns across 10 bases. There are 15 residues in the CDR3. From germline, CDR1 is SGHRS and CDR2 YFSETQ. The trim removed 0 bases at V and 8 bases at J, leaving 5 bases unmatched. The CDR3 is CASSLVPSGSYEQFF. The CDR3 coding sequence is TGCGCCAGCAGCTTGGTTCCTAGCGGGAGCTATGAGCAGTTCTTC.

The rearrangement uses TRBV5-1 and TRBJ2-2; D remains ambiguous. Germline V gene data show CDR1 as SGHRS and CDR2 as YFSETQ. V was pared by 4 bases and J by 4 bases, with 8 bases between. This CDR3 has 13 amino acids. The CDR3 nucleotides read TGCGCCAGCAGCCCAGACACCACCGGGGAGCTGTTTTTT. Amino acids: CASSPDTTGELFF.

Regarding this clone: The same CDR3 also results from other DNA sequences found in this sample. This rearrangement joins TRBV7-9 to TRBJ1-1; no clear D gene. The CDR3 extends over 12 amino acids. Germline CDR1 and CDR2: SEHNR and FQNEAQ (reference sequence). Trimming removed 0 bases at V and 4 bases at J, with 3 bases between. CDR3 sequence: CASSLASTEAFF. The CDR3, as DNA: TGTGCCAGCAGCTTAGCGTCCACTGAAGCTTTCTTT.

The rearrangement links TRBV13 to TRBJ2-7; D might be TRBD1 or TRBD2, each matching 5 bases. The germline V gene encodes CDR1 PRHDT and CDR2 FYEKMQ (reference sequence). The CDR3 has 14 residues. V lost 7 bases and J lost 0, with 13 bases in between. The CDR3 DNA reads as TGTGCCAGCACCGAGGGGACCGACTCCTACGAGCAGTACTTC. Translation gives CASTEGTDSYEQYF.

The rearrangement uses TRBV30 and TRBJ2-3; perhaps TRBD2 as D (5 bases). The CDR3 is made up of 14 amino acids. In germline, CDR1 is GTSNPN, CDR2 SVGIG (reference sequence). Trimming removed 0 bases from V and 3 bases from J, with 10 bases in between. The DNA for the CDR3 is TGTGCCTGGAGTGTAGGACTCACAACAGATACGCAGTATTTT. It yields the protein CAWSVGLTTDTQYF.

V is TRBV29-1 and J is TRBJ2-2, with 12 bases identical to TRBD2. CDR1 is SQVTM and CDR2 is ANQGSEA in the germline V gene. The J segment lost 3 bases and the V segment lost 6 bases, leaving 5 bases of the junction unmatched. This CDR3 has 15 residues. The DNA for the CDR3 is TGCAGCGTCCTTGGACTAGCGGGGTACACCGGGGAGCTGTTTTTT. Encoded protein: CSVLGLAGYTGELFF.

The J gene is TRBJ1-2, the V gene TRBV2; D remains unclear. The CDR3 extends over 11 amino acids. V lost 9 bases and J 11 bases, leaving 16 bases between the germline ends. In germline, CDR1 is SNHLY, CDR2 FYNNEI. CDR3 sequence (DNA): TGTGCCAGTTTAATGGGTCAGCGGTACACCTTC. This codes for CASLMGQRYTF.

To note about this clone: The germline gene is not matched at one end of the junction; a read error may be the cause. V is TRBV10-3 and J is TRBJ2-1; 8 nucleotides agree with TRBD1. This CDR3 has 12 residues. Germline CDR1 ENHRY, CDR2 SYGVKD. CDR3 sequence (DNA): TGTGCCATCAGTGAGTTGGGACAGGTCAGGATCTTC. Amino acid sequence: CAISELGQVRIF.